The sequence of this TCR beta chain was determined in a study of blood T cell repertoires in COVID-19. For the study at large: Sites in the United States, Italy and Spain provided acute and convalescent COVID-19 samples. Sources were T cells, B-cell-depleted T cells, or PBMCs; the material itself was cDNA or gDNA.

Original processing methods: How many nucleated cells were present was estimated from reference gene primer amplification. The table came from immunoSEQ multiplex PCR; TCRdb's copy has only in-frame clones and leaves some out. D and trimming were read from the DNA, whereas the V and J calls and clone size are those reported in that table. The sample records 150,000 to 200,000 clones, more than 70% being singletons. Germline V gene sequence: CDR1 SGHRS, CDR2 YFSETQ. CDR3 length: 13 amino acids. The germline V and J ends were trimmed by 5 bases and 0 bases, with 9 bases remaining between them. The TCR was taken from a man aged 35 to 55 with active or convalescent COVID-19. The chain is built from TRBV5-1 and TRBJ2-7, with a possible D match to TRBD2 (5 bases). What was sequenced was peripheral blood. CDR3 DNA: TGCGCCAGCAGGATCGGGGTCTCCTACGAGCAGTACTTC. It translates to CASRIGVSYEQYF.